The rows below give T cell receptor beta chains drawn from one sample of a study of PD-L1 blockade in urothelial cancer. The method was immunoSEQ multiplex PCR; TCRdb's version includes in-frame clones alone and lacks a portion of them. The sample lists some 23,000 clones, approximately 86% occurring once. The specimen was PBMCs, collected around atezolizumab (anti-PD-L1) treatment. These TCRs come from a man between 65 and 80 years old with urothelial cancer. Each CDR3 is given with its conserved first and last residue. The D gene is left open where the match is weak. Clone sizes are given selectively: once, few, many, or a class where the clone is expanded.

j_call	clone_size	v_call	d_call	cdr3_nt	cdr3_aa
TRBJ1-3	NA	TRBV18	TRBD1	TGTGCCAGCTCACGAGATCGCGGGACAGGTTCAAACACCATATATTTT	CASSRDRGTGSNTIYF
TRBJ1-2	NA	TRBV9	TRBD1	TGTGCCAGCAGCGCACCAGGGGGCGCATTCGGTGGCTACACCTTC	CASSAPGGAFGGYTF
TRBJ2-5	NA	TRBV11-2	TRBD1	TGTGCCAGCAGCCCGGACTCGACAGGGTTCGTCCAAGAGACCCAGTACTTC	CASSPDSTGFVQETQYF
TRBJ2-1	few	TRBV29-1	NA	TGCAGCGTTGAAGATCTAGCGTATGAGCAGTTCTTC	CSVEDLAYEQFF
TRBJ2-1	NA	TRBV7-8	TRBD2	TGTGCCAGCAGCATTAGCGGGAGGCTCAATGAGCAGTTCTTC	CASSISGRLNEQFF
TRBJ2-3	NA	TRBV27	TRBD2	TGTGCCAGCAGTTTAGCAGCGGGAGTGGATACGCAGTATTTT	CASSLAAGVDTQYF
TRBJ1-1	NA	TRBV7-3	NA	TGTGCCAGCAGTGCGGGGGCAGGCATGAACACTGAAGCTTTCTTT	CASSAGAGMNTEAFF
TRBJ2-2	NA	TRBV10-3	TRBD2	TGTGCCATCAGCGTGACTAGCGGGAGTCACACCGGGGAGCTGTTTTTT	CAISVTSGSHTGELFF
TRBJ1-1	few	TRBV11-1	NA	TGTGCCAGCAGCTTAGGAGGGAGAGGGCACACTGAAGCTTTCTTT	CASSLGGRGHTEAFF
TRBJ2-2	few	TRBV18	TRBD1	TGTGCCAGCTCACCCACGGACAGGTACACCGGGGAGCTGTTTTTT	CASSPTDRYTGELFF